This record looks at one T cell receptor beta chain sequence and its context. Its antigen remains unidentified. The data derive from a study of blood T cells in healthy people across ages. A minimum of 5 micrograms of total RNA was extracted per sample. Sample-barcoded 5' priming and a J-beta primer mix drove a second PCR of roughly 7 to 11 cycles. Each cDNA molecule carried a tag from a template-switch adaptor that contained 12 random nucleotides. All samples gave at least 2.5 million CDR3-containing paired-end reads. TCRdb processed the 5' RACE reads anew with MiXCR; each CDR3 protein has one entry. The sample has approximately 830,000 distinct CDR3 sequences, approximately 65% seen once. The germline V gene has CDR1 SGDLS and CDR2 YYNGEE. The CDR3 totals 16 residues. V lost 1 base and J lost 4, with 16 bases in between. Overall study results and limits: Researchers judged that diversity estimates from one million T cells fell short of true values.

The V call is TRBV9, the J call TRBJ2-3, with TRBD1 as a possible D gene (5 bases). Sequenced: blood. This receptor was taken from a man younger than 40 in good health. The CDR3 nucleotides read TGTGCCAGCAGCGTATACCAGGGAATCGCCTCAGATACGCAGTATTTT. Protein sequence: CASSVYQGIASDTQYF.